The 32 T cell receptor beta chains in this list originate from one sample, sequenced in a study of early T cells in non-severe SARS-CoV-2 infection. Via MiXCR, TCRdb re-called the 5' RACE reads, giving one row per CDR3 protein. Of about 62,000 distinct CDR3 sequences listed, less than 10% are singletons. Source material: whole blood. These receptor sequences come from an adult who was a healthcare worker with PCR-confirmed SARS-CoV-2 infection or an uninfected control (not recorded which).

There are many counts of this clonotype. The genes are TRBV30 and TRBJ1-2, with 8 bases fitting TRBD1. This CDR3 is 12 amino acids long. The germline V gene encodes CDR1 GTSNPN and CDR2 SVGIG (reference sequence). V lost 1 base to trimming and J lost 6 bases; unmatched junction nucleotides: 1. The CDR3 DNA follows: TGTGCCTGGAGTGGGACAGGGAATGGCTACACCTTC. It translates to CAWSGTGNGYTF.

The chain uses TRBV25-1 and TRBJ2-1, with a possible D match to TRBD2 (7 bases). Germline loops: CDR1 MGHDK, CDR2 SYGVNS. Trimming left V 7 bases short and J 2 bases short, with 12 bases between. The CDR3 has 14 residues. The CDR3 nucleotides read TGTGCCAGCAATCGCGGGGGCGCCTACAATGAGCAGTTCTTC. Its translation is CASNRGGAYNEQFF. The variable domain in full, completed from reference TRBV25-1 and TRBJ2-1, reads EADIYQTPRYLVIGTGKKITLECSQTMGHDKMYWYQQDPGMELHLIHYSYGVNSTEKGDLSSESTVSRIRTEHFPLTLESARPSHTSQYLCASNRGGAYNEQFFGPGTRLTVL.

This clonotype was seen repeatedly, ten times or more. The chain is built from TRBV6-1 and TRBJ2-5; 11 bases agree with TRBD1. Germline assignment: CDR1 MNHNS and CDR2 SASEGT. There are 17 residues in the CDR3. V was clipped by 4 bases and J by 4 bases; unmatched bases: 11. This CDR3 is CASSGPRTGGPIETQYF. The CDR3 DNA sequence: TGTGCCAGCAGTGGCCCGAGGACAGGGGGCCCGATAGAGACCCAGTACTTC.

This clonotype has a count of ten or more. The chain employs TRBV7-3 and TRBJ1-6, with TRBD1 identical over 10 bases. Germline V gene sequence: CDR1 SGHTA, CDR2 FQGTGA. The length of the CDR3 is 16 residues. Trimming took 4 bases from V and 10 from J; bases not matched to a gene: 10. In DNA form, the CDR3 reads TGTGCCAGCAGCTCCGGGGACAGGGGTCGGTGGTCACCCCTCCACTTT. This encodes CASSSGDRGRWSPLHF.

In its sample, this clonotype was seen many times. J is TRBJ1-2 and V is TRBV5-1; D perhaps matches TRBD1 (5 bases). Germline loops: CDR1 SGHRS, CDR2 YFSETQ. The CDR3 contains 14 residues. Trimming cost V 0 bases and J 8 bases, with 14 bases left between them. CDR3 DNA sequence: TGCGCCAGCAGCTTGGCAACAGGATCGGAAGGCTACACCTTC. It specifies CASSLATGSEGYTF. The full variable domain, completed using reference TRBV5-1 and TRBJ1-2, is KAGVTQTPRYLIKTRGQQVTLSCSPISGHRSVSWYQQTPGQGLQFLFEYFSETQRNKGNFPGRFSGRQFSNSRSEMNVSTLELGDSALYLCASSLATGSEGYTFGSGTRLTVV.

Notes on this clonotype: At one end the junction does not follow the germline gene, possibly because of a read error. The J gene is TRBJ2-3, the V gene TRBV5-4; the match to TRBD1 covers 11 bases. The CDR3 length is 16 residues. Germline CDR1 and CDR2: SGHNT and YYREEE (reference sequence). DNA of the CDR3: TGTGTCAGCAGTGAAAGGACAGGGGGCACAACAGATACGCAGTATTTT. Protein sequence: CVSSERTGGTTDTQYF.

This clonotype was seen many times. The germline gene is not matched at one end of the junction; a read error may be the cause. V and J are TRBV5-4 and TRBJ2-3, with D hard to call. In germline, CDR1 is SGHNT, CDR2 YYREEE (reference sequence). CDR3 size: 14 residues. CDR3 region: CASSFSDSTDTQFF. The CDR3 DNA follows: TGTGCCAGCAGCTTTTCGGATAGCACAGATACGCAGTTTTTT.

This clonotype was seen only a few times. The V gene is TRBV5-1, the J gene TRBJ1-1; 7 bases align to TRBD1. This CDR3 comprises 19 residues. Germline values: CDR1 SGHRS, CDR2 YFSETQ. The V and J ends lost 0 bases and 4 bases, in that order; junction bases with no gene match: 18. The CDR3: CASSLEERQGVRPGTEAFF. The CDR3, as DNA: TGCGCCAGCAGCTTGGAAGAACGTCAGGGGGTCAGGCCAGGCACTGAAGCTTTCTTT.

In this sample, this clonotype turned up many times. CDR3 protein: CASTVGANTGELFF. The CDR3 DNA reads TGTGCCAGCACCGTAGGAGCGAACACCGGGGAGCTGTTTTTT. This sequence joins TRBV7-2 and TRBJ2-2; D remains ambiguous. Per the germline V gene, CDR1 is SGHTA and CDR2 is FQGNSA. V was trimmed by 7 bases and J by 0 bases, leaving 9 bases between them. The CDR3 runs to 14 residues.

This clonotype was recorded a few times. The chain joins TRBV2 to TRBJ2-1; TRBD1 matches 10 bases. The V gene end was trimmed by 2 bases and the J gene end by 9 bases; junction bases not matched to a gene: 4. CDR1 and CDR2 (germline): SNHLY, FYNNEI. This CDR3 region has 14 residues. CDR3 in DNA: TGTGCCAGCAGTGAATTGGGACAGGGGATTGAGCAGTTCTTC. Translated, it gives CASSELGQGIEQFF.

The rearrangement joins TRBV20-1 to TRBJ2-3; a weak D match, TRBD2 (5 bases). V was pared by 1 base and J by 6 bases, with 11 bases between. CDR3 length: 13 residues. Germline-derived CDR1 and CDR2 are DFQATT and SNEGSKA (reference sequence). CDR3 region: CSARVRGLDTQYF. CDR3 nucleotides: TGCAGTGCTAGAGTTCGGGGTCTTGATACGCAGTATTTT.

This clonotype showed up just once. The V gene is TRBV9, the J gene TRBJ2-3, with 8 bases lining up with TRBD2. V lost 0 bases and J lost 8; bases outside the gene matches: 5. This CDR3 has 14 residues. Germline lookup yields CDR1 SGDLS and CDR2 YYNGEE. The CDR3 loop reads CASSVAGGLSTQYF. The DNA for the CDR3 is TGTGCCAGCAGCGTAGCGGGGGGGCTGTCTACGCAGTATTTT.

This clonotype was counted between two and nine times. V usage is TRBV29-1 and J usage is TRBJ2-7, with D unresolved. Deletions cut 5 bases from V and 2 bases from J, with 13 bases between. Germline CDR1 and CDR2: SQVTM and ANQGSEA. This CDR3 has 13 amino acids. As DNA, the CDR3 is TGCAGCGTTCTGGAAACCCTTGCCTACGAGCAGTACGTC. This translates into CSVLETLAYEQYV.

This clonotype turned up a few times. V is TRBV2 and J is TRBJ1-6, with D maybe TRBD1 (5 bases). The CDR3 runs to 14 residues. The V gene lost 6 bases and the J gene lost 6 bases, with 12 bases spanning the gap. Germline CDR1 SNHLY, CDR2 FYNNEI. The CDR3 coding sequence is TGTGCCAGCAGACCGGGACGGACTAATTCACCCCTCCACTTT. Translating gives CASRPGRTNSPLHF.

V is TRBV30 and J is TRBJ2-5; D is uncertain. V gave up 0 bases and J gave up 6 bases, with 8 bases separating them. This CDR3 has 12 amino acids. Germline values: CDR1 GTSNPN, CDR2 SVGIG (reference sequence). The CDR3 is CAWSVVAKTQYF. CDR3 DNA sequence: TGTGCCTGGAGTGTAGTTGCGAAGACCCAGTACTTC.

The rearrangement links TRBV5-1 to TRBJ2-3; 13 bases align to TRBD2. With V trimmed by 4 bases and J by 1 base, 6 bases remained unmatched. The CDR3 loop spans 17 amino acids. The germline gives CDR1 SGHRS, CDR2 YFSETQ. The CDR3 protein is CASSVTGTSGGTDTQYF. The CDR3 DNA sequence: TGCGCCAGCAGCGTAACCGGGACTAGCGGGGGCACAGATACGCAGTATTTT.

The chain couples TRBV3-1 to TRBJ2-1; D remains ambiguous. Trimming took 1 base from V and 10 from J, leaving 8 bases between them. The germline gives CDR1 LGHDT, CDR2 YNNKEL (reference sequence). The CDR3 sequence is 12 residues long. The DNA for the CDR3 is TGTGCCAGCAGCCAAGGATCCGGAGAGCAGTTCTTC. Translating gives CASSQGSGEQFF.

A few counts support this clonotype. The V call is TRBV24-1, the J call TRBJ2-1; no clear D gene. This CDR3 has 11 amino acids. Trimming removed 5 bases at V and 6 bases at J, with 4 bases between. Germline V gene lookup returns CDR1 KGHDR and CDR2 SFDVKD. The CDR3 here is CATSGPNEQFF. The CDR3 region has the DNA TGTGCCACCAGTGGCCCCAATGAGCAGTTCTTC.

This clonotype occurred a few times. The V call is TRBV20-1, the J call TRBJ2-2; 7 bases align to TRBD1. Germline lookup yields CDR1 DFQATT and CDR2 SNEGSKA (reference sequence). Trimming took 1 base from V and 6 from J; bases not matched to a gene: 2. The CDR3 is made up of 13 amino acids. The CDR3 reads CSARGQGAGELFF. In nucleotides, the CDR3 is TGCAGTGCTAGAGGACAGGGCGCCGGGGAGCTGTTTTTT.

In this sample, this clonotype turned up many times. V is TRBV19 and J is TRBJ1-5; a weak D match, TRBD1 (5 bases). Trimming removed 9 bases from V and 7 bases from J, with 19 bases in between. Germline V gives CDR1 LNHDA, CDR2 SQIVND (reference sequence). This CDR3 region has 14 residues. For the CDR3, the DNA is TGTGCCAGCAAAGAGGGGAGACGGGAACAGCCCCAGCATTTT. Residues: CASKEGRREQPQHF. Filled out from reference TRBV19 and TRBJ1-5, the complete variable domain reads DGGITQSPKYLFRKEGQNVTLSCEQNLNHDAMYWYRQDPGQGLRLIYYSQIVNDFQKGDIAEGYSVSREKKESFPLTVTSAQKNPTAFYLCASKEGRREQPQHFGDGTRLSIL.

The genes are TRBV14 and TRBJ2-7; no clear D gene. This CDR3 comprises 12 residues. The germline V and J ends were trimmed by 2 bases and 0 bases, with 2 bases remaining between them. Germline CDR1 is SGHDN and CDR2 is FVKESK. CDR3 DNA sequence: TGTGCCAGCAGCCAAAGCTCCTACGAGCAGTACGTC. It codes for CASSQSSYEQYV.

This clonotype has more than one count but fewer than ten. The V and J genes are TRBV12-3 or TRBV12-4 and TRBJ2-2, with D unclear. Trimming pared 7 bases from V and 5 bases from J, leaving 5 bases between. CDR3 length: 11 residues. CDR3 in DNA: TGTGCCAGCACCGTAACCGGGGAGCTGTTTTTT. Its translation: CASTVTGELFF.

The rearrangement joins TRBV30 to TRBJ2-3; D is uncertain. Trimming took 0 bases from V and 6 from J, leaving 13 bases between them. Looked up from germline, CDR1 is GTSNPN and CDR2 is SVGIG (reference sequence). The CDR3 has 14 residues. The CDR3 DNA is TGTGCCTGGAGTGTAGACCTAAACTCGGATACGCAGTATTTT. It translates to CAWSVDLNSDTQYF. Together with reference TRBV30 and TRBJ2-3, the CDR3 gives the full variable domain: SQTIHQWPATLVQPVGSPLSLECTVEGTSNPNLYWYRQAAGRGLQLLFYSVGIGQISSEVPQNLSASRPQDRQFILSSKKLLLSDSGFYLCAWSVDLNSDTQYFGPGTRLTVL.

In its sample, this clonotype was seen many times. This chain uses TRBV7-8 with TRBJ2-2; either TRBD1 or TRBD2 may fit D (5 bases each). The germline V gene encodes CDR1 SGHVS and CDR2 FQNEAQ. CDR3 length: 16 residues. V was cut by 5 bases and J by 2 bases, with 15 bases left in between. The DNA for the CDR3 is TGTGCCAGCAGCCAACTCGGGACCACCAACACCGGGGAGCTGTTTTTT. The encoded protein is CASSQLGTTNTGELFF.

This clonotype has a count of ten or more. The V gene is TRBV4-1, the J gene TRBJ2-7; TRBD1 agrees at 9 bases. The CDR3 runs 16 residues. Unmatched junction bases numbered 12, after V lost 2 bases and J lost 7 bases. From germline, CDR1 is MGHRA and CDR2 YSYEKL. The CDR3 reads CASSQFGTGNIGEQYV. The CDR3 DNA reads TGCGCCAGCAGCCAATTTGGGACAGGGAACATAGGGGAGCAGTACGTC.

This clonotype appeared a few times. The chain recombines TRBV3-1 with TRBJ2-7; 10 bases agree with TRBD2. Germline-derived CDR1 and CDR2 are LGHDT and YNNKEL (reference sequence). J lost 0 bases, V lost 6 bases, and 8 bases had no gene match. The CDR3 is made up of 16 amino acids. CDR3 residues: CASSSSGGNSSYEQYV. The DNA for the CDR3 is TGTGCCAGCAGTTCTAGCGGGGGCAATAGCTCCTACGAGCAGTACGTC.

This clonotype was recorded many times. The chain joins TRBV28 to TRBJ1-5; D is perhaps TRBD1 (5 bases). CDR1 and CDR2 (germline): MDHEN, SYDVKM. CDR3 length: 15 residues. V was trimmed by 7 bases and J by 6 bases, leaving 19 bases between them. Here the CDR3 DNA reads TGTGCCAGCACCCCGGGGGGGGGAAGGGGTCAGCCCCAGCATTTT. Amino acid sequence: CASTPGGGRGQPQHF. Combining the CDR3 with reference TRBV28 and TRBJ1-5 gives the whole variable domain DVKVTQSSRYLVKRTGEKVFLECVQDMDHENMFWYRQDPGLGLRLIYFSYDVKMKEKGDIPEGYSVSREKKERFSLILESASTNQTSMYLCASTPGGGRGQPQHFGDGTRLSIL.

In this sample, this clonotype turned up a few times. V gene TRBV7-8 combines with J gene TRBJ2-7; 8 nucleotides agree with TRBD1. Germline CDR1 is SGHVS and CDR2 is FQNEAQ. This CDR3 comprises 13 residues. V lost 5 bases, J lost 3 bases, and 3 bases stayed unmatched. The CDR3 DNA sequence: TGTGCCAGCAGCGCACAGGGGGACTACGAGCAGTACGTC. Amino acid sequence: CASSAQGDYEQYV.

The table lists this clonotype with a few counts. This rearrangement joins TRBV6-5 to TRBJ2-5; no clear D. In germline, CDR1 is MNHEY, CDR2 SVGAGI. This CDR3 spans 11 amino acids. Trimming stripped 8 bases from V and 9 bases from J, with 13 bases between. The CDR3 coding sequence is TGTGCCAGCGGCCCTCCTCGGGCCCAGTACTTC. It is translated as CASGPPRAQYF.

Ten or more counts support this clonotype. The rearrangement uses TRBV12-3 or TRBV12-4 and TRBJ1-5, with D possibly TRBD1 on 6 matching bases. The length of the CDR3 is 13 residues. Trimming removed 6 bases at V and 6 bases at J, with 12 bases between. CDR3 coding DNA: TGTGCCAGCAGCTACAGGGTTCCTCAGCCCCAGCATTTT. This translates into CASSYRVPQPQHF.

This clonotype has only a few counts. CDR3 DNA: TGTGCCAGCAGTTTTGGTTCCGGGACTTCCTACAATGAGCAGTTCTTC. Translation gives CASSFGSGTSYNEQFF. The chain has TRBV12-3 or TRBV12-4 and TRBJ2-1; weak D call: TRBD2 (6 bases). The CDR3 runs to 16 residues. Trimming took 3 bases from V and 1 from J, leaving 13 bases between them.

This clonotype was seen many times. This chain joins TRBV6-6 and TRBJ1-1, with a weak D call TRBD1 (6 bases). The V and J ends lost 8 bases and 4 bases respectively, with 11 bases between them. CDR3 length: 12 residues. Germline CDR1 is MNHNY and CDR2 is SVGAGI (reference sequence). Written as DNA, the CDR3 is TGTGCCAGCGAGGGCAGGGGCACTGAAGCTTTCTTT. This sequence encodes CASEGRGTEAFF.